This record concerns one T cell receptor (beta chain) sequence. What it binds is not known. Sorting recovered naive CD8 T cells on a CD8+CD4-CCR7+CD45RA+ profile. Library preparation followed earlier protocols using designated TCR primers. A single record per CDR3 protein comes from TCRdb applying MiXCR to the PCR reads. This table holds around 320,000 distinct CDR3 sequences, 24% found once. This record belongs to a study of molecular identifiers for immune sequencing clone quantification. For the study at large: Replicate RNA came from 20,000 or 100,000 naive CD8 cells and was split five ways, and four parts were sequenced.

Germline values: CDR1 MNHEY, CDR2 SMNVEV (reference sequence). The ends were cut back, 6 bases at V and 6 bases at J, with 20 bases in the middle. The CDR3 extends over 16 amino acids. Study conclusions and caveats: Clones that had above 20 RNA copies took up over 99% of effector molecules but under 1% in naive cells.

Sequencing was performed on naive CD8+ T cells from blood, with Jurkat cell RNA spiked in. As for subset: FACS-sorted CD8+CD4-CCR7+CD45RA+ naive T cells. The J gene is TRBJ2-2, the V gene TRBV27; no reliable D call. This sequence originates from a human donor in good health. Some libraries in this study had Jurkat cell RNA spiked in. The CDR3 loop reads CASRPILWALSGELFF. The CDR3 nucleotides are TGTGCCAGCAGACCCATCCTTTGGGCGCTCTCCGGGGAGCTGTTTTTT.